This T cell receptor (beta chain) was found in a study of metastatic and nonmetastatic thyroid tumors. TCRdb redid the clone calls on the PCR reads using MiXCR. The data contain 5,100 or so clones, over 25% of them seen just once; the ten biggest clones take up roughly 25%. None of the patients had undergone any treatment ahead of thyroid surgery. This clone was seen a single time. Germline V gene sequence: CDR1 GTSNPN, CDR2 SVGIG (reference sequence). This CDR3 is built from 13 residues. V lost 6 bases and J 0 bases, leaving 11 bases between the germline ends. The sample taken for sequencing was adjacent normal tissue. V is TRBV30 and J is TRBJ1-2; a weak D match, TRBD1 (5 bases). The source is a female donor with papillary thyroid cancer or a benign thyroid nodule (not recorded which). Some clones in this sample may be carry-over from other donors' samples. The CDR3 region is CACRGIANYGYTF. As DNA, the CDR3 is TGTGCCTGCCGGGGGATAGCTAACTATGGCTACACCTTC.